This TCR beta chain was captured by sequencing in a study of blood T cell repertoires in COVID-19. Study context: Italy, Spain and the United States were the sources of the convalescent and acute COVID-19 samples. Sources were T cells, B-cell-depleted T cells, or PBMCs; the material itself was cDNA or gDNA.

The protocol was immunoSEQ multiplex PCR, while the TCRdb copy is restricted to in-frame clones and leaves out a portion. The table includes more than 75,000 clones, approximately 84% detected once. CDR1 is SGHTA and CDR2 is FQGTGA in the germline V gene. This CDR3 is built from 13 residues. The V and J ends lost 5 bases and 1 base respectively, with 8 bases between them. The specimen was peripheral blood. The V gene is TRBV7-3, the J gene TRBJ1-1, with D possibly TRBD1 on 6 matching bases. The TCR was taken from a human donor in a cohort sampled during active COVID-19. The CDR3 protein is CASSAGANTEAFF. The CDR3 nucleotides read TGTGCCAGCAGCGCGGGGGCGAACACTGAAGCTTTCTTT. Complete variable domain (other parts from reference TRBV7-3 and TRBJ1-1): GAGVSQTPSNKVTEKGKYVELRCDPISGHTALYWYRQSLGQGPEFLIYFQGTGAADDSGLPNDRFFAVRPEGSVSTLKIQRTERGDSAVYLCASSAGANTEAFFGQGTRLTVV.